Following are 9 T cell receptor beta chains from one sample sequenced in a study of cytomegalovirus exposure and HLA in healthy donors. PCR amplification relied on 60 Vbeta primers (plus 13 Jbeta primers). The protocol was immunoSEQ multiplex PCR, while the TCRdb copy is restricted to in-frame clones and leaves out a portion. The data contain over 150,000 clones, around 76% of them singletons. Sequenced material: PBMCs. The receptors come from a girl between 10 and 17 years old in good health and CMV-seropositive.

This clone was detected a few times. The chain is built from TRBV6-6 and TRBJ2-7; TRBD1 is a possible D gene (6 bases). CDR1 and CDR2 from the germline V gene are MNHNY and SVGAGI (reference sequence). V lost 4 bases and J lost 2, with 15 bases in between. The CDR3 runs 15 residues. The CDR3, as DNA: TGTGCCAGCAGTTTCCCGGGGACAACGGCCTACGAGCAGTACTTC. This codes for CASSFPGTTAYEQYF.

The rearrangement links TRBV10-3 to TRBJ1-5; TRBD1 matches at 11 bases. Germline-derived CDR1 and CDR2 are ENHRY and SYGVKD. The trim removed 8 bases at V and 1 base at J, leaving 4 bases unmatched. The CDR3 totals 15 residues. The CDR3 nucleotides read TGTGCCATCGGACAGGGGGCAGAGAGCAATCAGCCCCAGCATTTT. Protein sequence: CAIGQGAESNQPQHF.

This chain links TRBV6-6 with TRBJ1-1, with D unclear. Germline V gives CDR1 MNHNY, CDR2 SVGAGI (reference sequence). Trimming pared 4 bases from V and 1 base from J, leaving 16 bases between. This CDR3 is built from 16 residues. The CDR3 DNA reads TGTGCCAGCAGTTTACCGCCCCGGAGAAAGAACACTGAAGCTTTCTTT. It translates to CASSLPPRRKNTEAFF.

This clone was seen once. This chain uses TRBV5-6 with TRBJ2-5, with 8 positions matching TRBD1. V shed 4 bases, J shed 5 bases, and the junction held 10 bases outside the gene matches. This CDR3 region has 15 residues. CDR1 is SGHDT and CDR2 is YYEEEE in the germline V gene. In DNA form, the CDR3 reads TGTGCCAGCAGCCCCGGACAGGGAAGGGCGGAGACCCAGTACTTC. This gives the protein CASSPGQGRAETQYF.

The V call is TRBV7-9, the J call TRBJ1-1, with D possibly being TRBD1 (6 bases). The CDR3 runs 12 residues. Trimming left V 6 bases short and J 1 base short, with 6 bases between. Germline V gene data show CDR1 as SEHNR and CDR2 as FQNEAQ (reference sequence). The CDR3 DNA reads TGTGCCAGCAGGGGGGCGAACACTGAAGCTTTCTTT. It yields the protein CASRGANTEAFF.

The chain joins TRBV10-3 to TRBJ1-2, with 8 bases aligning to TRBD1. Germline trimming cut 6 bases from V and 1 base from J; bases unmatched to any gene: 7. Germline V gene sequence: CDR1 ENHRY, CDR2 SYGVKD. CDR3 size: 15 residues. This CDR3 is CAISPGQENNYGYTF. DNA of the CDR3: TGTGCCATCAGCCCGGGACAGGAGAATAACTATGGCTACACCTTC.

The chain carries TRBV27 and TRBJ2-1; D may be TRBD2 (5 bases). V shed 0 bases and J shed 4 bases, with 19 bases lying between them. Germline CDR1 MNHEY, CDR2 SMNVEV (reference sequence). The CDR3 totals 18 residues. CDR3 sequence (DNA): TGTGCCAGCAGTTTATCGGCTAGCTCCCACCCCGGGTACAATGAGCAGTTCTTC. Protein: CASSLSASSHPGYNEQFF.

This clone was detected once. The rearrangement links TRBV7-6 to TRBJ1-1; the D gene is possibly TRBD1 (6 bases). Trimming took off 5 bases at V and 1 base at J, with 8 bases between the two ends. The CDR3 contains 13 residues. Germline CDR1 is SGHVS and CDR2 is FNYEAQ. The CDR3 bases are TGTGCCAGCAGCCTGGACAGGAACACTGAAGCTTTCTTT. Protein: CASSLDRNTEAFF.

The CDR3 DNA is TGCGCCAGCAGCTCGCTGACAGGCGGCAATGAGCAGTTCTTC. Translation: CASSSLTGGNEQFF. The V call is TRBV5-1, the J call TRBJ2-1, with D perhaps matching TRBD1 (6 bases). Deletions cut 3 bases from V and 6 bases from J, with 13 bases between. The CDR3 covers 14 residues. Germline V gene data show CDR1 as SGHRS and CDR2 as YFSETQ.